The sample holds many counts of the clone carrying this T cell receptor beta chain. Its antigen is not known. The read ends 3 residues shy of where the CDR3 ends; the end is completed using the germline J gene. This entry comes from a study of T cell clonality in common variable immunodeficiency. Findings of the study overall: Common variable immunodeficiency TCR beta sequences reportedly had fewer deletions and N-nucleotide insertions. Shared TCRbeta clones were fewer between CVID subjects than controls.

Diagnosis required reduced IgG, IgA and/or IgM with specific antibody deficiency. Replacement immunoglobulin had been given to every CVID subject for at least one year. CVID subjects were neither ill nor on immunomodulatory or immunosuppressive medication at sampling. The CDR3 is made up of 14 amino acids. V dropped 4 bases and J dropped 6 bases, with 12 bases sitting between them. Germline lookup yields CDR1 SGHVS and CDR2 FQNEAQ. Clones were sequenced by immunoSEQ multiplex PCR, and TCRdb holds only the in-frame ones, with some missing. This record lists about 28,000 clones, none seen once only, and the top ten clones contain less than 3.5%.

This receptor was taken from a human donor with common variable immunodeficiency. The chain joins TRBV7-8 to TRBJ2-2; D unclear. Source material: peripheral blood mononuclear cells. CDR3 DNA (partial): TGTGCCAGCAGCTCTAACGCCTTCTCCGGGGAG. Its translation is CASSSNAFSGE. The CDR3 in its entirety is CASSSNAFSGELFF.